The clone carrying this T cell receptor beta chain was found many times. Its antigen is not identified. The CDR3 runs to 16 residues. The germline V gene encodes CDR1 KGHDR and CDR2 SFDVKD. Trimming at V came to 4 bases and at J to 2 bases, leaving 5 bases not matched to a gene. These data come from a study of response to subunit inactivated influenza vaccine. TCRdb re-derived calls from the RT-PCR reads in MiXCR, one entry per CDR3 protein. The sample holds 550,000 to 600,000 distinct CDR3 sequences, around 11% seen once. General observations from the study: Each seasonal influenza vaccination recruits few new T cells, the authors suggested.

The sequence derives from a man aged 45-65 years who received an inactivated influenza vaccine. The rearrangement joins TRBV24-1 to TRBJ2-2; 8 bases match TRBD1. The sample was PBMCs from blood, taken on the day of vaccination. DNA for the CDR3: TGTGCCACCAGTGACCCGGGACAGGCTAACACCGGGGAGCTGTTTTTT. Its protein product is CATSDPGQANTGELFF.